The 7 T cell receptor beta chains presented below share a single source sample, sequenced in a study of blood T cell repertoires in COVID-19. The table came from immunoSEQ multiplex PCR; TCRdb's copy has only in-frame clones and leaves some out. The sample lists approximately 300,000 clones, roughly nine tenths occurring once. The sequenced sample consisted of PBMCs or T cells enriched from blood (not recorded which). These receptors originate from a woman aged 30 to 39 who had recovered from COVID-19.

This sequence joins TRBV7-8 and TRBJ2-5; D is undetermined. The germline V gene has CDR1 SGHVS and CDR2 FQNEAQ. The ends were cut back, 1 base at V and 2 bases at J, with 8 bases in the middle. The CDR3 loop spans 14 amino acids. CDR3 amino acids: CASSLVGTQETQYF. CDR3 sequence (DNA): TGTGCCAGCAGCTTAGTGGGCACGCAAGAGACCCAGTACTTC.

This chain joins TRBV12-3 or TRBV12-4 and TRBJ1-1; D is possibly TRBD1 (6 bases). This CDR3 is built from 12 residues. Trimming shortened V by 6 bases and J by 14 bases, and 19 bases separated the two germline ends. The CDR3 DNA sequence: TGTGCCAGCAGCCCCGATCAGGGGAGGGCCTTCTTT. It yields the protein CASSPDQGRAFF.

As to this clone: The junction departs from germline at one end; a sequencing error may be responsible. This chain joins TRBV30 and TRBJ2-1; weak D call: TRBD2 (5 bases). The germline gives CDR1 GTSNPN, CDR2 SVGIG (reference sequence). This CDR3 has 8 amino acids. As DNA, the CDR3 is TGCGCCGTAGAGGGGCAGTTCTTC. This codes for CAVEGQFF.

This clone was observed at least ten times. This sequence joins TRBV4-3 and TRBJ2-1; 9 bases line up with TRBD2. The germline V gene encodes CDR1 LGHNA and CDR2 YSLEER. J gave up 4 bases and V 1 base, and 5 bases lay outside the gene matches. The CDR3 is 16 residues long. The CDR3 reads CASSQGSSGDYNEQFF. DNA of the CDR3: TGCGCCAGCAGCCAAGGATCTAGCGGGGATTACAATGAGCAGTTCTTC.

This chain uses TRBV29-1 with TRBJ1-2; D unclear. V was pared by 1 base and J by 8 bases, with 20 bases between. The CDR3 loop spans 15 amino acids. CDR1 is SQVTM and CDR2 is ANQGSEA in the germline V gene. DNA for the CDR3: TGCAGCGTTGAAGCCCCGGGAGCCCAAGTAAGAGGCTACACCTTC. Protein product: CSVEAPGAQVRGYTF.

The genes are TRBV2 and TRBJ1-1; possibly TRBD1 for D (5 bases). V was cut by 6 bases and J by 2 bases, with 10 bases left in between. The germline gives CDR1 SNHLY, CDR2 FYNNEI. CDR3 size: 13 residues. The CDR3 protein is CASRQVYNTEAFF. The CDR3 DNA follows: TGTGCCAGCAGACAGGTTTACAACACTGAAGCTTTCTTT.

The V gene is TRBV5-1, the J gene TRBJ2-7; TRBD2 aligns across 13 bases. V lost 5 bases, J lost 6 bases, and 11 bases stayed unmatched. Per germline, CDR1 SGHRS and CDR2 YFSETQ. The CDR3 covers 16 residues. The CDR3 nucleotides are TGCGCCAGCAGTAGAGGACTAGCGGGAGAACCTTTCGAGCAGTACTTC. As protein: CASSRGLAGEPFEQYF.